This paragraph reports one TCR beta chain. V was pared by 1 base and J by 4 bases, with 14 bases between. The CDR3 consists of 15 residues. The germline V gene encodes CDR1 MGHRA and CDR2 YSYEKL. TCRdb called the 5' RACE reads again in MiXCR, with one record for every CDR3 protein. Altogether about 470,000 distinct CDR3 sequences are present, around 27% being singletons, with the ten largest covering 12%. The entry originates in a study of T-cell memory formation after mild COVID-19. Study in general: Clustering of TCRs was largely donor specific.

The chain has TRBV4-1 and TRBJ2-7; a weak D match, TRBD1 (6 bases). The receptor comes from an adult woman who had mild COVID-19 (a few samples of this study predate the infection). Cell type and time point are not known. What was sequenced was PBMCs or a T cell subset sorted from them (not recorded which). CDR3 coding DNA: TGCGCCAGCAGCCAAGGAACAGGGATCGGGTACGAGCAGTACTTC. It is translated as CASSQGTGIGYEQYF.